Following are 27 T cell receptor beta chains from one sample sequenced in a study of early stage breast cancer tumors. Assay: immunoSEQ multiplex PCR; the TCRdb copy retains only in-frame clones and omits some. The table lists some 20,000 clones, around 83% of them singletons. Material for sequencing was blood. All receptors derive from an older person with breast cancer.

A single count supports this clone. The CDR3 loop is CASKTEESNTGELFF. DNA of the CDR3: TGTGCCAGCAAGACAGAGGAATCCAACACCGGGGAGCTGTTTTTT. V is TRBV6-4 and J is TRBJ2-2; possibly TRBD1 for D (5 bases). The length of the CDR3 is 15 residues. Trimming stripped 7 bases from V and 2 bases from J, with 14 bases between. Germline CDR1 and CDR2: MRHNA and SNTAGT.

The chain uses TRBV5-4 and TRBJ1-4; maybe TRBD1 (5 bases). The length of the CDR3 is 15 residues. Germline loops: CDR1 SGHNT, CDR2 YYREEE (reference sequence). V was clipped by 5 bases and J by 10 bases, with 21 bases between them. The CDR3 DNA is TGTGCCAGCAGTTCAAGGGGATTAAGCTCCGTAAAACTGTTTTTT. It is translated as CASSSRGLSSVKLFF.

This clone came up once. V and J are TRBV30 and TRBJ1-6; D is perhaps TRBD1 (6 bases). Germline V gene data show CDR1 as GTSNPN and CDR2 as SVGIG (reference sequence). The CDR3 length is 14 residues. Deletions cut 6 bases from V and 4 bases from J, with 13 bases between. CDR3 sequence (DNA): TGTGCCTGCTTCGGGACACGTTATAATTCACCCCTCCACTTT. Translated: CACFGTRYNSPLHF.

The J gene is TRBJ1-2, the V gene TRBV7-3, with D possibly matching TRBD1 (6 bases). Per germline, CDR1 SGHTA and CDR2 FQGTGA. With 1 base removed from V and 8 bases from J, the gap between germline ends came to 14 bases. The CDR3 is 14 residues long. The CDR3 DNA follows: TGTGCCAGCAGCTTAAAGGGGGGGGCGAGAGGCTACACCTTC. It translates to CASSLKGGARGYTF.

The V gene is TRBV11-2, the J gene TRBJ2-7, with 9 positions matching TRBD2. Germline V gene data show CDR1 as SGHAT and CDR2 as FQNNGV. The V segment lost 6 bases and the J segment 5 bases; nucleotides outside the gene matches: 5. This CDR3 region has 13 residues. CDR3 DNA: TGTGCCAGCAGGGGTAGCGGGGGCCACGAGCAGTACTTC. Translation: CASRGSGGHEQYF.

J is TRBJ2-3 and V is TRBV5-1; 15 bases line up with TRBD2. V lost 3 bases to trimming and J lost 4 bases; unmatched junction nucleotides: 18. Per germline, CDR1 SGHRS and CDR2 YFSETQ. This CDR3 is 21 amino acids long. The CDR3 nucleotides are TGCGCCAGCAGCTCTTTCCGGACTAGCGGGGGGGCCACCATGGGGGCAGATACGCAGTATTTT. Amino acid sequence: CASSSFRTSGGATMGADTQYF. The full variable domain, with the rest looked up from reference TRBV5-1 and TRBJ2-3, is KAGVTQTPRYLIKTRGQQVTLSCSPISGHRSVSWYQQTPGQGLQFLFEYFSETQRNKGNFPGRFSGRQFSNSRSEMNVSTLELGDSALYLCASSSFRTSGGATMGADTQYFGPGTRLTVL.

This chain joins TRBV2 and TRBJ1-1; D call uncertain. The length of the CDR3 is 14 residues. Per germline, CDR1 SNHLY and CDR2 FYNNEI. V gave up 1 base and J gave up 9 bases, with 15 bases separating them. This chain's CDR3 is CASSEGSPARKAFF. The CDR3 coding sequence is TGTGCCAGCAGTGAAGGAAGTCCCGCTAGAAAAGCTTTCTTT.

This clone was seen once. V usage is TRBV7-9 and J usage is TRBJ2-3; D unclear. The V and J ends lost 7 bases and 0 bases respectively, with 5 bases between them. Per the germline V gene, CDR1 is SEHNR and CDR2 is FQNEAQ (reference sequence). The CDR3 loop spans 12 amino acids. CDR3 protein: CASTGSTDTQYF. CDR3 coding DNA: TGTGCCAGCACCGGTAGCACAGATACGCAGTATTTT.

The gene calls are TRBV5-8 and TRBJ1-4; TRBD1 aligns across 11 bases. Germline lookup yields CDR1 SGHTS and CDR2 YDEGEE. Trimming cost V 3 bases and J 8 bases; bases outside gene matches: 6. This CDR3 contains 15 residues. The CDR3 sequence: CASSSGQGAYEKLFF. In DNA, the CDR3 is TGTGCCAGCAGCTCCGGACAGGGGGCCTACGAAAAACTGTTTTTT.

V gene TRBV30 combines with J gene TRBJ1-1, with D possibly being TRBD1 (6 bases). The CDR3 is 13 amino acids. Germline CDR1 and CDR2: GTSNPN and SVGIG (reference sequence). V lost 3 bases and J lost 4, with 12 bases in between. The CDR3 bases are TGTGCCTGGAGGAGACAGGCGGGCACTGAAGCTTTCTTT. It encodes CAWRRQAGTEAFF.

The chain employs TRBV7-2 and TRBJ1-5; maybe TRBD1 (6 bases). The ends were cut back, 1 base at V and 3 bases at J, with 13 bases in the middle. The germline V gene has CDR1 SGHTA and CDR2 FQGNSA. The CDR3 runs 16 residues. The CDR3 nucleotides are TGTGCCAGCAGCTTAGAAGGCGGGGGCAACAATCAGCCCCAGCATTTT. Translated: CASSLEGGGNNQPQHF.

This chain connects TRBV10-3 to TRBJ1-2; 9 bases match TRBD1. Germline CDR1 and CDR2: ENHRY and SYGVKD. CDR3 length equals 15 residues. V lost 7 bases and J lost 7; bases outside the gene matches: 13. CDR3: CAITAGTGYEGGYTF. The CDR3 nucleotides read TGTGCCATCACTGCCGGGACAGGGTATGAAGGTGGCTACACCTTC.

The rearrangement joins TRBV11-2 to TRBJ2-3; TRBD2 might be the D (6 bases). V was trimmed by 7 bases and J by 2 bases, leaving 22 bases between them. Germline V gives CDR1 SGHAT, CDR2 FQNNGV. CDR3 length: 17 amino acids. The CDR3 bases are TGTGCCAGCACCCGCTCATCGCGGGGCCGCGTCACAGATACGCAGTATTTT. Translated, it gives CASTRSSRGRVTDTQYF.

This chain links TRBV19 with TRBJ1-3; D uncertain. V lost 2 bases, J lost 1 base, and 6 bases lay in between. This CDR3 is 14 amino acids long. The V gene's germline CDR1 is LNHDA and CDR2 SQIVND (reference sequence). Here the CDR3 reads CASSISGSGNTIYF. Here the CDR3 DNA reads TGTGCCAGTAGTATATCGGGGTCTGGAAACACCATATATTTT.

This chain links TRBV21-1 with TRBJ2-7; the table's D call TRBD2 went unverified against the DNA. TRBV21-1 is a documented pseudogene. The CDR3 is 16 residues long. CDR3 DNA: TGTGCCAGCAGCGCTACCGGGACTAGCGGACCCTACGAGCAGTACTTC. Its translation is CASSATGTSGPYEQYF.

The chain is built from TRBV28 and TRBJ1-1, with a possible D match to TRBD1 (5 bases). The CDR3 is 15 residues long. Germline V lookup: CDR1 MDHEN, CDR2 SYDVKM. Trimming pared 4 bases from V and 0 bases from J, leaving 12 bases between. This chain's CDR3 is CASSWGGSLNTEAFF. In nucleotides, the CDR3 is TGTGCCAGCAGTTGGGGGGGGTCTCTGAACACTGAAGCTTTCTTT.

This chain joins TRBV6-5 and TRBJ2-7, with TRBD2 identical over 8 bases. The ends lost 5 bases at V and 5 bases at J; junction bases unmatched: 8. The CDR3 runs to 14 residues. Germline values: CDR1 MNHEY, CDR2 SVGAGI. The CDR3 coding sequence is TGTGCCAGCAGTCGCAGCGGGAGCCGGGACGAGCAGTACTTC. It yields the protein CASSRSGSRDEQYF.

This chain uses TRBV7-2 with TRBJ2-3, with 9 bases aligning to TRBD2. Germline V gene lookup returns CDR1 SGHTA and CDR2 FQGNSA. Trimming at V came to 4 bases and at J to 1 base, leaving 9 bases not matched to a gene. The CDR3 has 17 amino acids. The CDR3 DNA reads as TGTGCCAGCAGCTCCTCCCCGGCTAGCGGGGGCACAGATACGCAGTATTTT. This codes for CASSSSPASGGTDTQYF. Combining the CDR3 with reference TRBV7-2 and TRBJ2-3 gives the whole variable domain GAGVSQSPSNKVTEKGKDVELRCDPISGHTALYWYRQSLGQGLEFLIYFQGNSAPDKSGLPSDRFSAERTGGSVSTLTIQRTQQEDSAVYLCASSSSPASGGTDTQYFGPGTRLTVL.

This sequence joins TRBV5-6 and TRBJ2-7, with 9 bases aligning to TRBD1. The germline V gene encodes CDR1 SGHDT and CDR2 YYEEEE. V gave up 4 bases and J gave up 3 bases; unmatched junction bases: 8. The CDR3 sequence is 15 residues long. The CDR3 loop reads CASSHWGQGRYEQYF. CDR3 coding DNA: TGTGCCAGCAGCCACTGGGGACAGGGCCGCTACGAGCAGTACTTC.

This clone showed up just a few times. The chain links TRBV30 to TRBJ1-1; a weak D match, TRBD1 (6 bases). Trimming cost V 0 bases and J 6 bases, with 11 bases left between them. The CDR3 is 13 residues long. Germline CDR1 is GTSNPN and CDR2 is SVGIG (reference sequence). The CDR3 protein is CAWSVRGYPEAFF. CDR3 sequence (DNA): TGTGCCTGGAGTGTAAGGGGGTATCCTGAAGCTTTCTTT.

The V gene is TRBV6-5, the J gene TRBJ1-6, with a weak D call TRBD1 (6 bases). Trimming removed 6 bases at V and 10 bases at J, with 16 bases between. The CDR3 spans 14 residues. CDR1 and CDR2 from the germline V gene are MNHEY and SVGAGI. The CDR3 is CASRDWTESSPLHF. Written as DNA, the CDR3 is TGTGCCAGCAGGGATTGGACAGAGAGCTCACCCCTCCACTTT.

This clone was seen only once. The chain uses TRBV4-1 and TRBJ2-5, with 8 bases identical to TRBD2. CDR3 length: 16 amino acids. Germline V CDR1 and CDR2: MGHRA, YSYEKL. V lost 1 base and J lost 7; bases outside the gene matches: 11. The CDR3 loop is CASSQGTGGFDWTQYF. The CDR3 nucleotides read TGCGCCAGCAGCCAAGGGACGGGGGGGTTTGATTGGACCCAGTACTTC.

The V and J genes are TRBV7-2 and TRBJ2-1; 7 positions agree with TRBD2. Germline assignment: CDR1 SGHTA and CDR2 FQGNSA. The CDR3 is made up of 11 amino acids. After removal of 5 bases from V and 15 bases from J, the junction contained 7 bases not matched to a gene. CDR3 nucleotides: TGTGCCAGCAGCCCCCCGGGGGGTCTGTTCTTC. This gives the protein CASSPPGGLFF.

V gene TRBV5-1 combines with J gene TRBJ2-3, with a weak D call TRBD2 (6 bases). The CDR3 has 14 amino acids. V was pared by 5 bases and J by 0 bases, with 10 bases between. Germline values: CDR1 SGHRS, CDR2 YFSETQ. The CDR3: CASSGGSSTDTQYF. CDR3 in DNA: TGCGCCAGCAGTGGGGGGTCTAGCACAGATACGCAGTATTTT.

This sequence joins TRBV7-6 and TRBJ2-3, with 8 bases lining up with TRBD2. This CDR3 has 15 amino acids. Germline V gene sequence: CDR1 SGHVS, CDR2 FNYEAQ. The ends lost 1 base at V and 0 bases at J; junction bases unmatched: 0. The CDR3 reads CASSLVAGSTDTQYF. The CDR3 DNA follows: TGTGCCAGCAGCTTAGTAGCGGGGAGCACAGATACGCAGTATTTT. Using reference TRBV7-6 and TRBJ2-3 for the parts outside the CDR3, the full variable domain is GAGVSQSPRYKVTKRGQDVALRCDPISGHVSLYWYRQALGQGPEFLTYFNYEAQQDKSGLPNDRFSAERPEGSISTLTIQRTEQRDSAMYRCASSLVAGSTDTQYFGPGTRLTVL.

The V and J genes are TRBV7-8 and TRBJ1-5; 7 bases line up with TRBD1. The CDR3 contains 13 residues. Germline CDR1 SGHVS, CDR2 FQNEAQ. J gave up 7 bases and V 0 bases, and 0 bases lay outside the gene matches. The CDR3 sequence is CASSLATGQPQHF. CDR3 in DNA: TGTGCCAGCAGCTTAGCGACAGGGCAGCCCCAGCATTTT.

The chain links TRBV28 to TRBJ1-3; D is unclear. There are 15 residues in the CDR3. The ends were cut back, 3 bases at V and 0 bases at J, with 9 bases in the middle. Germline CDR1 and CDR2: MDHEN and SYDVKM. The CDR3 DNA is TGTGCCAGCAGTTTTGGGCAGAGCTCTGGAAACACCATATATTTT. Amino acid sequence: CASSFGQSSGNTIYF.